This is a list of T cell receptor beta chains from one sample in a study of blood T cell repertoires in COVID-19. Clones were sequenced by immunoSEQ multiplex PCR, and TCRdb holds only the in-frame ones, with some missing. The table records roughly 40,000 clones, around 83% of them present only once. What was sequenced was peripheral blood. These TCRs come from a human donor with acute or convalescent COVID-19. The donor label of this sample is uncertain. Both conserved end residues are part of each CDR3. Fields, in order: CDR3 length, J gene, V gene, CDR3 protein.

len: 16
j_gene: TRBJ2-2
v_gene: TRBV5-1
CDR3aa: CASSRLAGVGTGELFF

len: 15
j_gene: TRBJ2-3
v_gene: TRBV19
CDR3aa: CASSISRGRTDTQYF

len: 15
j_gene: TRBJ2-1
v_gene: TRBV11-3
CDR3aa: CASSLGPGVHNEQFF

len: 18
j_gene: TRBJ1-5
v_gene: TRBV28
CDR3aa: CASSHSPQTGNSNQPQHF

len: 12
j_gene: TRBJ2-7
v_gene: TRBV2
CDR3aa: CASGQGRNEQYF

len: 10
j_gene: TRBJ1-1
v_gene: TRBV30
CDR3aa: CAADREGAFF

len: 15
j_gene: TRBJ2-7
v_gene: TRBV5-4
CDR3aa: CASSLGGPPTYEQYF

len: 15
j_gene: TRBJ1-2
v_gene: TRBV18
CDR3aa: CASSPNENRGYGYTF

len: 14
j_gene: TRBJ2-2
v_gene: TRBV29-1
CDR3aa: CSAKPRGAAGELFF

len: 15
j_gene: TRBJ2-1
v_gene: TRBV24-1
CDR3aa: CATSVGLADYNEQFF

len: 13
j_gene: TRBJ2-7
v_gene: TRBV7-9
CDR3aa: CASSAGLANEQYF

len: 18
j_gene: TRBJ1-2
v_gene: TRBV24-1
CDR3aa: CATFSSDLAGTGGKGYTF

len: 17
j_gene: TRBJ2-3
v_gene: TRBV27
CDR3aa: CASSLEARPTSTDTQYF

len: 15
j_gene: TRBJ2-3
v_gene: TRBV3-1/TRBV3-2
CDR3aa: CASSHRELVADTQYF

len: 17
j_gene: TRBJ1-3
v_gene: TRBV19
CDR3aa: CASRRSGQGRSGNTIYF

len: 15
j_gene: TRBJ1-6
v_gene: TRBV2
CDR3aa: CASSEASENNSPLHF

len: 13
j_gene: TRBJ2-5
v_gene: TRBV10-1
CDR3aa: CASSLAGAETQYF

len: 16
j_gene: TRBJ1-1
v_gene: TRBV7-2
CDR3aa: CASSYRREIRNTEAFF

len: 14
j_gene: TRBJ1-6
v_gene: TRBV13
CDR3aa: CASSSKQGYSPLHF

len: 14
j_gene: TRBJ2-5
v_gene: TRBV5-1
CDR3aa: CASSLGLAGLAQYF

len: 16
j_gene: TRBJ1-3
v_gene: TRBV28
CDR3aa: CASSSPRGIAGNTIYF

len: 15
j_gene: TRBJ2-7
v_gene: TRBV14
CDR3aa: CASSQVGTGDYEQYF

len: 18
j_gene: TRBJ2-3
v_gene: TRBV3-1/TRBV3-2
CDR3aa: CASTSIPPGLAVADTQYF

len: 15
j_gene: TRBJ2-5
v_gene: TRBV27
CDR3aa: CASRSGRDLQETQYF

len: 15
j_gene: TRBJ2-1
v_gene: TRBV10-3
CDR3aa: CAISAPTSPGNEQFF

len: 13
j_gene: TRBJ1-4
v_gene: TRBV7-9
CDR3aa: CASNRGGLEKLFF

len: 16
j_gene: TRBJ2-6
v_gene: TRBV27
CDR3aa: CASSWGWGVGANVLTF

len: 17
j_gene: TRBJ2-2
v_gene: TRBV28
CDR3aa: CASSLSGSLYTPGSCFF

len: 14
j_gene: TRBJ2-5
v_gene: TRBV6-5
CDR3aa: CASSYSTLAETQYF

len: 16
j_gene: TRBJ2-3
v_gene: TRBV4-2
CDR3aa: CASSQDGRGGADTQYF

len: 15
j_gene: TRBJ1-5
v_gene: TRBV18
CDR3aa: CASSPPPGRNQPQHF

len: 14
j_gene: TRBJ2-1
v_gene: TRBV3-1/TRBV3-2
CDR3aa: CASSQVGLDSGQFF

len: 16
j_gene: TRBJ1-3
v_gene: TRBV27
CDR3aa: CASSSTWGNSGNTIYF

len: 18
j_gene: TRBJ1-6
v_gene: TRBV9
CDR3aa: CASSQNAGGVKGNSPLHF

len: 16
j_gene: TRBJ2-2
v_gene: TRBV10-3
CDR3aa: CAISATPGQGAGELFF

len: 16
j_gene: TRBJ1-2
v_gene: TRBV29-1
CDR3aa: CSARINAGGGDYGYTF

len: 15
j_gene: TRBJ1-5
v_gene: TRBV19
CDR3aa: CASRLDRGSNQPQHF

len: 16
j_gene: TRBJ2-2
v_gene: TRBV7-6
CDR3aa: CASSSTGPPNTGELFF

len: 20
j_gene: TRBJ1-6
v_gene: TRBV9
CDR3aa: CASSVVGVPGQGDYNSPLHF

len: 11
j_gene: TRBJ1-1
v_gene: TRBV3-1/TRBV3-2
CDR3aa: CASSQAGPAFF

len: 11
j_gene: TRBJ2-1
v_gene: TRBV16
CDR3aa: CASSPNQWPFF

len: 16
j_gene: TRBJ2-2
v_gene: TRBV24-1
CDR3aa: CATSVTSGSNTGELFF

len: 14
j_gene: TRBJ2-5
v_gene: TRBV6-5
CDR3aa: CASSPGQESETQYF

len: 12
j_gene: TRBJ2-7
v_gene: TRBV29-1
CDR3aa: CSARQGGYEQYF

len: 13
j_gene: TRBJ2-7
v_gene: TRBV7-2
CDR3aa: CASSFLQGPIKYF

len: 16
j_gene: TRBJ1-1
v_gene: TRBV6-1
CDR3aa: CASSERGRQATTEAFF

len: 12
j_gene: TRBJ1-2
v_gene: TRBV30
CDR3aa: CAWTSGNYGYTF

len: 14
j_gene: TRBJ2-7
v_gene: TRBV19
CDR3aa: CASKPRDSHYEQYF

len: 14
j_gene: TRBJ2-1
v_gene: TRBV10-2
CDR3aa: CAGAGEGLVQEQFF

len: 15
j_gene: TRBJ2-1
v_gene: TRBV5-1
CDR3aa: CASSLGGVWDNEQFF

len: 17
j_gene: TRBJ1-6
v_gene: TRBV7-2
CDR3aa: CASSTWGQGGIISPLHF

len: 14
j_gene: TRBJ2-4
v_gene: TRBV30
CDR3aa: CAWSTGTTKNIQYF

len: 14
j_gene: TRBJ2-7
v_gene: TRBV6-5
CDR3aa: CASKYTSGSYEQYF

len: 15
j_gene: TRBJ2-1
v_gene: TRBV9
CDR3aa: CASSETTGYENEQFF